This TCR beta chain is from a study of blood T cells in healthy people across ages. Through a sample-barcoded 5' primer and a J-beta primer mix, a second PCR was run for about 6 to 12 cycles. Every cDNA molecule bore a tag from a template-switch adaptor containing 12 random nucleotides. From each sample, at least 3 million paired-end reads containing CDR3 were obtained. TCRdb re-called the 5' RACE reads with MiXCR, one entry per CDR3 protein. The table has some 1.7 million distinct CDR3 sequences, over 25% seen once. J was trimmed by 2 bases and V by 10 bases; bases with no gene match: 6. The CDR3 runs to 13 residues. The study isolated at least 6.5 million PBMCs from each sample. This clonotype was detected only a few times. Its antigen is not identified. Regarding the study as a whole: Older age coincided with a roughly linear decline in TCR beta diversity per million T cells.

Sequencing used blood. This chain joins TRBV12-3 or TRBV12-4 and TRBJ2-3; 7 positions match TRBD1. The source of this sequence is a woman aged 25-40 years in good health. CDR3 in amino acids: CANDRVDTDTQYF. CDR3 DNA sequence: TGTGCCAATGACAGGGTAGACACAGATACGCAGTATTTT.